This is a list of T cell receptor beta chains from one sample in a study of blood T cells in healthy people across ages. TCRdb fed the 5' RACE reads into MiXCR, producing one record per CDR3 protein. The sample contains around 2 million distinct CDR3 sequences, about two fifths of which appear only once. The sequenced sample consisted of blood. These receptors originate from a human donor in good health. Each CDR3 is given with its conserved first and last residue. The D gene is left open where the match is weak. Clone size is shown for a subset of rows, as once, few, many or a class of expanded clone.

j_call,d_call,v_call,clone_size,cdr3_aa,cdr3_nt
TRBJ2-4,.,TRBV3-1,.,CASSQEGNIQYF,TGTGCCAGCAGCCAAGAAGGTAACATTCAGTACTTC
TRBJ2-1,TRBD2,TRBV12-3/TRBV12-4,.,CASREYRLADHSYNEQFF,TGTGCCAGCAGGGAATATCGACTAGCGGACCACTCCTACAATGAGCAGTTCTTC
TRBJ1-3,.,TRBV5-1,.,CASSAGHQSSGNTIYF,TGCGCCAGCAGCGCGGGACATCAGAGCTCTGGAAACACCATATATTTT
TRBJ2-7,.,TRBV7-2,.,CASSFRRPGPSSYEQYF,TGTGCCAGCAGCTTCCGACGACCGGGACCTAGCTCCTACGAGCAGTACTTC
TRBJ1-4,.,TRBV7-8,few,CASSLEVPELEKLFF,TGTGCCAGCAGCTTAGAAGTCCCCGAACTTGAAAAACTGTTTTTT
TRBJ1-6,.,TRBV20-1,.,CSASLAVNSPLHF,TGCAGTGCTAGTTTGGCAGTTAATTCACCCCTCCACTTT
TRBJ2-4,TRBD1,TRBV18,few,CASSQTDRGQPNIQYF,TGTGCCAGCTCACAAACGGACAGGGGACAACCAAACATTCAGTACTTC
TRBJ2-1,TRBD2,TRBV3-1,few,CASSQTSGGQFF,TGTGCCAGCAGCCAGACTAGCGGGGGGCAGTTCTTC
TRBJ2-3,.,TRBV12-3/TRBV12-4,.,CASNRQDDTDTQYF,TGTGCCAGCAATCGACAGGATGACACAGATACGCAGTATTTT
TRBJ2-7,.,TRBV9,.,CASSPQVGQGYEQYF,TGTGCCAGCAGCCCCCAGGTTGGACAAGGCTACGAGCAGTACTTC
TRBJ2-7,TRBD2,TRBV10-3,.,CATNLAGGPPYEQYF,TGTGCCACAAATTTAGCGGGGGGACCTCCCTACGAGCAGTACTTC
TRBJ1-2,TRBD1,TRBV7-2,few,CASSLQGTGLGYTF,TGTGCCAGCAGCTTACAGGGGACAGGGCTTGGCTACACCTTC
TRBJ2-3,.,TRBV7-2,.,CASSPQRAGPGTQYF,TGTGCCAGCAGCCCCCAGAGAGCGGGCCCGGGTACGCAGTATTTT
TRBJ2-5,.,TRBV7-2,few,CASSSQGYPQETQYF,TGTGCCAGCAGCTCACAGGGATACCCACAAGAGACCCAGTACTTC
TRBJ2-5,TRBD2,TRBV14,.,CASSPGLVTQYF,TGTGCCAGCAGTCCGGGACTAGTGACCCAGTACTTC
TRBJ1-2,.,TRBV19,.,CASRTAYYGYTF,TGTGCCAGTCGGACGGCCTACTATGGCTACACCTTC
TRBJ1-4,TRBD1,TRBV7-9,once,CASILPGQGDEKLFF,TGTGCCAGCATCCTCCCCGGACAGGGAGATGAAAAACTGTTTTTT
TRBJ2-1,.,TRBV4-1,.,CASSQDPQGYEQFF,TGCGCCAGCAGCCAAGATCCACAGGGCTACGAGCAGTTCTTC
TRBJ2-7,.,TRBV29-1,.,CSVAEGGYEQYF,TGCAGCGTAGCTGAGGGGGGATACGAGCAGTACTTC
TRBJ2-1,.,TRBV7-3,.,CASSLIRGTYNEQFF,TGTGCCAGCAGCTTAATCCGGGGGACCTACAATGAGCAGTTCTTC
TRBJ2-1,.,TRBV12-3/TRBV12-4,.,CASSFGSRGNEQFF,TGTGCCAGCAGTTTCGGGTCAAGGGGCAATGAGCAGTTCTTC
TRBJ1-1,.,TRBV28,.,CASSLNARVGNTEAFF,TGTGCCAGCAGTCTCAATGCCAGGGTGGGGAACACTGAAGCTTTCTTT
TRBJ2-7,.,TRBV7-2,few,CASSLGASRAYEQYF,TGTGCCAGCAGCTTAGGAGCGTCCAGAGCCTACGAGCAGTACTTC
TRBJ2-7,.,TRBV6-5,few,CASSYSQVHEQYF,TGTGCCAGCAGTTACTCTCAGGTGCACGAGCAGTACTTC
TRBJ1-6,.,TRBV7-2,.,CASSFPAGNSPHHF,TGTGCCAGCAGCTTCCCAGCAGGGAATTCACCCCACCACTTT
TRBJ2-1,TRBD2,TRBV9,.,CASSEGAGRYNEQFF,TGTGCCAGCAGCGAAGGAGCGGGGCGTTACAATGAGCAGTTCTTC
TRBJ2-7,TRBD2,TRBV20-1,many,CSARVGLAGASQYF,TGCAGTGCTAGAGTCGGACTAGCGGGGGCTAGCCAGTACTTC
TRBJ2-5,.,TRBV29-1,few,CSVQGGGETQYF,TGCAGCGTTCAGGGGGGTGGGGAGACCCAGTACTTC
TRBJ2-1,.,TRBV27,.,CPSSLGQIDLQYEQFF,TGTCCCAGCAGTTTAGGGCAGATAGACCTACAATATGAGCAGTTCTTC
TRBJ1-1,TRBD1,TRBV11-2,few,CASSSPLGQGWVVNTEAFF,TGTGCCAGCAGCTCTCCGCTGGGACAGGGTTGGGTTGTGAACACTGAAGCTTTCTTT
TRBJ2-2,.,TRBV20-1,.,CSATRAPSTGELFF,TGCAGTGCTACCAGGGCACCCTCCACCGGGGAGCTGTTTTTT
TRBJ1-2,TRBD1,TRBV9,.,CASSVDPGGQGGDYGYTF,TGTGCCAGCAGCGTAGATCCCGGAGGACAGGGGGGTGACTATGGCTACACCTTC
TRBJ2-1,.,TRBV5-6,.,CASSLAANEQFF,TGTGCCAGCAGCTTGGCGGCTAATGAGCAGTTCTTC
TRBJ1-4,.,TRBV29-1,few,CSVFARDNEKLFF,TGCAGCGTTTTTGCCAGGGACAATGAAAAACTGTTTTTT
TRBJ2-7,.,TRBV14,few,CASSLGGAGTIYEQYF,TGTGCCAGCAGCCTAGGGGGGGCAGGAACAATCTACGAGCAGTACTTC
TRBJ2-7,TRBD2,TRBV7-2,.,CASSRTSGGGDQYF,TGTGCCAGCAGTCGGACTAGCGGGGGTGGCGACCAGTACTTC
TRBJ1-1,.,TRBV15,few,CATSRDLSRRATEAFF,TGTGCCACCAGCAGAGATTTGAGCCGGCGGGCCACTGAAGCTTTCTTT
TRBJ1-2,.,TRBV4-3,.,CASSQVNTGGYTF,TGCGCCAGCAGCCAAGTTAACACAGGGGGCTACACCTTC
TRBJ2-7,TRBD1,TRBV7-3,few,CASSQDRLAEQYF,TGTGCCAGCAGCCAGGACAGGTTAGCCGAGCAGTACTTC
TRBJ2-7,.,TRBV4-3,.,CASSQEAGLPHEQYF,TGCGCCAGCAGCCAAGAGGCCGGACTACCTCACGAGCAGTACTTC
TRBJ2-3,TRBD2,TRBV24-1,few,CAAGASGGSDTQYF,TGTGCCGCCGGGGCTAGCGGGGGATCAGATACGCAGTATTTT
TRBJ2-7,.,TRBV24-1,.,CATSEAGSSYEQYF,TGCGCCACCAGTGAAGCAGGGAGCTCCTACGAGCAGTACTTC
TRBJ1-4,.,TRBV10-3,.,CAISETKQGYEKLFF,TGTGCCATCAGTGAGACAAAGCAGGGGTATGAAAAACTGTTTTTT
TRBJ2-3,TRBD2,TRBV5-1,.,CASTLPSGGFTDTQYF,TGCGCCAGCACCTTGCCCAGCGGGGGGTTCACAGATACGCAGTATTTT
TRBJ2-5,.,TRBV29-1,once,CSVVLSLRETQYF,TGCAGCGTTGTACTCTCACTAAGAGAGACCCAGTACTTC